This record concerns one T cell receptor beta chain sequence. The germline gene is not matched at one end of the junction; a read error may be the cause. PCR employed 60 Vbeta and 13 Jbeta primers. Libraries were prepared by immunoSEQ multiplex PCR; TCRdb keeps only in-frame clonotypes and omits some of them. The table shows about 130,000 clones, with roughly 70% occurring only once. The data were obtained in a study of cytomegalovirus exposure and HLA in healthy donors. The wider study: Genotyping showed roughly 77% of almost 400 donors falling in the Caucasian-associated ancestry cluster.

In germline, CDR1 is DFQATT, CDR2 SNEGSKA (reference sequence). The CDR3 covers 10 residues. Sequenced: PBMCs. The TCR comes from a human donor in good health. The chain links TRBV20-1 to TRBJ2-5, with a tentative D call TRBD1 (5 bases). Here the CDR3 reads CSGFRETQYF. The CDR3 coding sequence is TGTTCAGGGTTTAGGGAGACCCAGTACTTC.